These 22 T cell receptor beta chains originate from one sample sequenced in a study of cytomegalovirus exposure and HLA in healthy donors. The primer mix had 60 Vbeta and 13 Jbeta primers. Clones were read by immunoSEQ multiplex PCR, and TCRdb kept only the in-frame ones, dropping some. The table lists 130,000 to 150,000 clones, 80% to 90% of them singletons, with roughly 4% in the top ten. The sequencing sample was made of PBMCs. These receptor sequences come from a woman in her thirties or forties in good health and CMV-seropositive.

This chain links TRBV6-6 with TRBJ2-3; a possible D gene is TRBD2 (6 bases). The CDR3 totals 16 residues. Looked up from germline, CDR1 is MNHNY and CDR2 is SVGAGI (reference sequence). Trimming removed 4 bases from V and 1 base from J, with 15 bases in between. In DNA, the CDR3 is TGTGCCAGCAGTTCCGCCCCCCCGGGGGGCACAGATACGCAGTATTTT. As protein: CASSSAPPGGTDTQYF.

This CDR3 is CASSVVGTGGYNEQFF. CDR3 DNA sequence: TGTGCCAGCAGCGTAGTAGGGACAGGGGGGTACAATGAGCAGTTCTTC. The chain recombines TRBV9 with TRBJ2-1, with 11 nucleotides matching TRBD1. This CDR3 is 16 amino acids long. V lost 0 bases to trimming and J lost 4 bases; unmatched junction nucleotides: 3. Germline V lookup: CDR1 SGDLS, CDR2 YYNGEE.

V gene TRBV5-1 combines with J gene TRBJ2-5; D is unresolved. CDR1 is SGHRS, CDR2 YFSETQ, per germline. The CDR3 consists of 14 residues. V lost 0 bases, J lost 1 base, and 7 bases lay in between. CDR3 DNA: TGCGCCAGCAGCTTGGTGGGCAGCCAAGAGACCCAGTACTTC. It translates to CASSLVGSQETQYF. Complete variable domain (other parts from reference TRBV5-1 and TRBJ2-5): KAGVTQTPRYLIKTRGQQVTLSCSPISGHRSVSWYQQTPGQGLQFLFEYFSETQRNKGNFPGRFSGRQFSNSRSEMNVSTLELGDSALYLCASSLVGSQETQYFGPGTRLLVL.

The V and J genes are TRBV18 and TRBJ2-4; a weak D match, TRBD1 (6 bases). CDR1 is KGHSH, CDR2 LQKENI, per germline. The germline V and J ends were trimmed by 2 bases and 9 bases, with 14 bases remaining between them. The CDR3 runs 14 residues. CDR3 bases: TGTGCCAGCTCACCAGGGGGCGTGAGGGGCATTCAGTACTTC. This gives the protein CASSPGGVRGIQYF.

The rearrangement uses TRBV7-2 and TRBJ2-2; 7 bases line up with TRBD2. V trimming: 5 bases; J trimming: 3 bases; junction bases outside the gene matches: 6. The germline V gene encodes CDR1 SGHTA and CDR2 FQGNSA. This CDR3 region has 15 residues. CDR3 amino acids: CASSMRGSHTGELFF. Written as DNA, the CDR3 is TGTGCCAGCAGCATGCGGGGGTCCCACACCGGGGAGCTGTTTTTT.

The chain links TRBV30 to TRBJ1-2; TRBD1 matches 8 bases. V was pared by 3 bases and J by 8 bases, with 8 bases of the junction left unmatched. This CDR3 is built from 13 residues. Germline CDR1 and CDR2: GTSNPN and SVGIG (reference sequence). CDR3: CAWRASGGRGYTF. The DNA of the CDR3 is TGTGCCTGGAGGGCATCAGGGGGCCGCGGCTACACCTTC.

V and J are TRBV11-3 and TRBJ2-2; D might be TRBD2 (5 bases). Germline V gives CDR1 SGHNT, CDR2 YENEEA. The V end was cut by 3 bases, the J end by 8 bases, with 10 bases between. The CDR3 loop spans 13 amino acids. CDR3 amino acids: CASSFRGRGELFF. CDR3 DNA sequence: TGTGCCAGCAGCTTTCGGGGAAGGGGGGAGCTGTTTTTT. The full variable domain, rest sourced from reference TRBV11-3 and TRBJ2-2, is EAGVVQSPRYKIIEKKQPVAFWCNPISGHNTLYWYLQNLGQGPELLIRYENEEAVDDSQLPKDRFSAERLKGVDSTLKIQPAELGDSAVYLCASSFRGRGELFFGEGSRLTVL.

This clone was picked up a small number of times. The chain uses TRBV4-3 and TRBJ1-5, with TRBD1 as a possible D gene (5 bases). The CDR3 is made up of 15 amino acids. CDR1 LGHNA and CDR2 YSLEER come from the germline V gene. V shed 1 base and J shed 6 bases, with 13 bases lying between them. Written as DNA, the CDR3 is TGCGCCAGCAGCCAAGGTTTGGGGGGACGTCAGCCCCAGCATTTT. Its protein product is CASSQGLGGRQPQHF.

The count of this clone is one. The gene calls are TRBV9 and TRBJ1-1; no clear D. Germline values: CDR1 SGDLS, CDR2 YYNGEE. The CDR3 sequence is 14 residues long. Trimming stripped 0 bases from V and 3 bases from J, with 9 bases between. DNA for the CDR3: TGTGCCAGCAGCGTAGACCCGCGGGACACTGAAGCTTTCTTT. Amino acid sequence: CASSVDPRDTEAFF.

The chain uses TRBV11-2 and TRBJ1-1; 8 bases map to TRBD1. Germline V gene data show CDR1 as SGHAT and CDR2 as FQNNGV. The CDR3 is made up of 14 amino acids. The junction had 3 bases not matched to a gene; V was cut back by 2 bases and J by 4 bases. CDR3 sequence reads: CASSLTDRGTEAFF. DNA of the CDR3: TGTGCCAGCAGCTTAACTGACAGGGGCACTGAAGCTTTCTTT.

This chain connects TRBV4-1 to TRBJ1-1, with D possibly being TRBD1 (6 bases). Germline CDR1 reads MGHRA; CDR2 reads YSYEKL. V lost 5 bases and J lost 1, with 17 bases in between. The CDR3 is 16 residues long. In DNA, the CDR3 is TGCGCCAGCAGCGCCCTCAGGGGAGGGGGGAACACTGAAGCTTTCTTT. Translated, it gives CASSALRGGGNTEAFF.

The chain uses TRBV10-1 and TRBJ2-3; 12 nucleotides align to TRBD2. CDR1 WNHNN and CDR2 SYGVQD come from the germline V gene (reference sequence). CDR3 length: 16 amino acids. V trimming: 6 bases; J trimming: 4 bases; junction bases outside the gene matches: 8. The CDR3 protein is CASRRLAGEESDTQYF. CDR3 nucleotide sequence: TGCGCCAGCAGGCGACTAGCGGGGGAGGAATCAGATACGCAGTATTTT.

This CDR3 reads CASSLQSGAGSALHF. CDR3 DNA sequence: TGTGCCAGCAGCCTCCAGTCCGGCGCGGGTTCGGCCCTCCACTTT. The rearrangement uses TRBV5-4 and TRBJ1-6; D unclear. The CDR3 contains 15 residues. Germline loops: CDR1 SGHNT, CDR2 YYREEE (reference sequence). Trimming cost V 4 bases and J 14 bases, with 22 bases left between them.

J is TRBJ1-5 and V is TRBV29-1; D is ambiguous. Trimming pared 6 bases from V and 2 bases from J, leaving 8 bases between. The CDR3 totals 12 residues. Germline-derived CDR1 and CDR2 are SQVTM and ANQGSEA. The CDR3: CSVALGNQPQHF. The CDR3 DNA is TGCAGCGTGGCCTTGGGCAATCAGCCCCAGCATTTT.

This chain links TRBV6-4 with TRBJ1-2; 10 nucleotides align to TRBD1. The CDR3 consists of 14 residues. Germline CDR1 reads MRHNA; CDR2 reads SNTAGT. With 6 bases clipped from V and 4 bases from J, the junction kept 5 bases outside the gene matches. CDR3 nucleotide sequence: TGTGCCAGCAGGGGGACAGGGGCCATCTATGGCTACACCTTC. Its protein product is CASRGTGAIYGYTF.

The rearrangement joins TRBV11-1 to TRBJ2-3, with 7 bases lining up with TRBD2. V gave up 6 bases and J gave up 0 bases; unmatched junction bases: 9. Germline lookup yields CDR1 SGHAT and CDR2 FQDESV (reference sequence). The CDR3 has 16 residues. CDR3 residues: CASRSGGTSSTDTQYF. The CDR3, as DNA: TGTGCCAGCAGATCCGGGGGGACCTCTAGCACAGATACGCAGTATTTT.

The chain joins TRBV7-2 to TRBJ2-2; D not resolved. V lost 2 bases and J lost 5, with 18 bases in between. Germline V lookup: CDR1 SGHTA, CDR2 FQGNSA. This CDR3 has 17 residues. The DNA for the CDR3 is TGTGCCAGCAGCTTATCTTTTTCGGCAGGTCAAACCGGGGAGCTGTTTTTT. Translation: CASSLSFSAGQTGELFF.

The CDR3 region has the DNA TGTGCCTGGAGTGGAGGACAGGGGGCTGATGAGCAGTTCTTC. This encodes CAWSGGQGADEQFF. The chain combines TRBV30 with TRBJ2-1, with 11 positions matching TRBD1. This CDR3 contains 14 residues. Germline loops: CDR1 GTSNPN, CDR2 SVGIG (reference sequence). Losses at the gene ends were 1 base for V and 8 bases for J; bases not matched to a gene: 4.

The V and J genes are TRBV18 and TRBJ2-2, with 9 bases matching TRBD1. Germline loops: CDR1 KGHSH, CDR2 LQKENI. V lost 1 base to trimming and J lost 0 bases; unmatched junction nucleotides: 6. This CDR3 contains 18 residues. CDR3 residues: CASSPQQGALANTGELFF. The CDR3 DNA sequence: TGTGCCAGCTCACCACAACAGGGGGCATTGGCGAACACCGGGGAGCTGTTTTTT.

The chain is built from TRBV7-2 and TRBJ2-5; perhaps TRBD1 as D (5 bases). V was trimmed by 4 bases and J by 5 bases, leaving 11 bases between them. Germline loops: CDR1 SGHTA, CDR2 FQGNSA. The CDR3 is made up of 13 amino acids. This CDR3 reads CASSSRAGETQYF. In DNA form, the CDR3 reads TGTGCCAGCAGCTCCAGGGCTGGTGAGACCCAGTACTTC.

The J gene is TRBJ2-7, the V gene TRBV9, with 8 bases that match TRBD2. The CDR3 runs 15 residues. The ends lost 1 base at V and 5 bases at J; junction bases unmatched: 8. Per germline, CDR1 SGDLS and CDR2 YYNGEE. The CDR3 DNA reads TGTGCCAGCAGCGTAAGTCGGGCGGGAGGCGACGAGCAGTACTTC. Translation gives CASSVSRAGGDEQYF.

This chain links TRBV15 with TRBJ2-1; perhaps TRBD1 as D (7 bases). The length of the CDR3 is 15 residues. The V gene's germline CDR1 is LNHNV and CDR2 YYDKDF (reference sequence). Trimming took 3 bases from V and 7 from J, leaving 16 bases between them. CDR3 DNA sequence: TGTGCCACCAGCAGTCTGCGTCAGGGGGGAAATGAGCAGTTCTTC. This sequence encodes CATSSLRQGGNEQFF.